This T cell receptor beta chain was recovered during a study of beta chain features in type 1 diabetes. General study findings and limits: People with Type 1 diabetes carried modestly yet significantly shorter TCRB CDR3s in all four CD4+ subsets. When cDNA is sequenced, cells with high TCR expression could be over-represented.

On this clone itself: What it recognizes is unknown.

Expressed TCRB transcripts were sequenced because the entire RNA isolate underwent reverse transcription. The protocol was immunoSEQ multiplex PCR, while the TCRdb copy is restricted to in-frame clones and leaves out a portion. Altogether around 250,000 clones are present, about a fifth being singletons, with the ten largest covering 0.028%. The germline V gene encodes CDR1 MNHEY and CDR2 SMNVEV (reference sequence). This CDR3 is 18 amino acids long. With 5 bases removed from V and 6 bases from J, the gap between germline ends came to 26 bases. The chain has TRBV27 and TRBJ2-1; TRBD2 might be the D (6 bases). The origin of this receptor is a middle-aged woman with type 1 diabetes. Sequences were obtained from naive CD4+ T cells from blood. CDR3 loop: CASSLLGGTSNRVNEQFF. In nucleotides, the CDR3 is TGTGCCAGCAGTCTCCTTGGAGGGACCTCAAACCGGGTCAATGAGCAGTTCTTC.